Detailed here is one T cell receptor (beta chain). The antigen is unknown. Time point given: week 23, last vaccination. Vaccine doses each comprised 300 ug of mutant IDH1 20-mer peptide, with topical imiquimod. These data originate in a study of a mutant IDH1 vaccine in newly diagnosed glioma. Study summary: Treated patients had a mean age of around 40 years and a 62.5% male, 37.5% female split. General study points: Changes to the top peripheral T cell clonotypes appeared unrelated to pseudoprogression.

Some clones are missing from TCRdb's copy, which holds only in-frame ones; the method was immunoSEQ multiplex PCR. The sample carries 70,000 to 90,000 clones, 85% recorded once. Germline V CDR1 and CDR2: MNHNY, SVGAGI (reference sequence). The CDR3 sequence is 16 residues long. The trim removed 6 bases at V and 3 bases at J, leaving 11 bases unmatched. This specimen consisted of PBMCs, obtained from a glioma patient whose treatment included an IDH1 peptide vaccine. The chain employs TRBV6-6 and TRBJ2-1, with 7 bases lining up with TRBD1. This sequence originates from a man younger than 40 with glioma. Some clones in this sample may be carry-over from other donors' samples. The CDR3 sequence is CASSKRGGVGYNEQFF. The DNA of the CDR3 is TGTGCCAGCAGCAAAAGAGGGGGCGTGGGCTACAATGAGCAGTTCTTC.